This section outlines one T cell receptor (beta chain) sequence together with its context. The data derive from a study of T cell changes during pregnancy in multiple sclerosis. Assay: immunoSEQ multiplex PCR; the TCRdb copy retains only in-frame clones and omits some. The sample holds approximately 46,000 clones, approximately 90% seen once. The sequences come from CD8+ T cells from peripheral blood mononuclear cells, collected in the second trimester of pregnancy. The TCR was taken from a female donor with multiple sclerosis, enrolled in a pregnancy study.

The CDR3 sequence is CASSLGRNYGYTF. In nucleotides, the CDR3 is TGTGCCAGCAGCTTAGGCAGGAACTATGGCTACACCTTC. The V and J genes are TRBV13 and TRBJ1-2; D gene unclear. Germline values: CDR1 PRHDT, CDR2 FYEKMQ (reference sequence). Trimming stripped 0 bases from V and 2 bases from J, with 4 bases between. There are 13 residues in the CDR3.